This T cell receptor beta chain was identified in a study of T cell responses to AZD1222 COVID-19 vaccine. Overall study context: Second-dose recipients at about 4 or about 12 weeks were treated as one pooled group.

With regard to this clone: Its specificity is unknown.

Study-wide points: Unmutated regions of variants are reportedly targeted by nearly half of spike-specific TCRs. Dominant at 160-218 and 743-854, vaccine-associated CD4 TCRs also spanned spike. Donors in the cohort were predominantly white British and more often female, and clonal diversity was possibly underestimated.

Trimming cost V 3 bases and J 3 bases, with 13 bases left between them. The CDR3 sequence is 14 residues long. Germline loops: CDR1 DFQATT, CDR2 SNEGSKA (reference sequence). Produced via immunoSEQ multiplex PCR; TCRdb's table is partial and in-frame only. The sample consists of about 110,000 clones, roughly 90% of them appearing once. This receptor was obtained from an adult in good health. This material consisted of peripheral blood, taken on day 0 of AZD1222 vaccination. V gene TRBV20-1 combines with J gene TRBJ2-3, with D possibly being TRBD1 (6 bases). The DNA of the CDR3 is TGCAGTGCTAGTCGGCAGGGGAGAACAGATACGCAGTATTTT. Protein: CSASRQGRTDTQYF.